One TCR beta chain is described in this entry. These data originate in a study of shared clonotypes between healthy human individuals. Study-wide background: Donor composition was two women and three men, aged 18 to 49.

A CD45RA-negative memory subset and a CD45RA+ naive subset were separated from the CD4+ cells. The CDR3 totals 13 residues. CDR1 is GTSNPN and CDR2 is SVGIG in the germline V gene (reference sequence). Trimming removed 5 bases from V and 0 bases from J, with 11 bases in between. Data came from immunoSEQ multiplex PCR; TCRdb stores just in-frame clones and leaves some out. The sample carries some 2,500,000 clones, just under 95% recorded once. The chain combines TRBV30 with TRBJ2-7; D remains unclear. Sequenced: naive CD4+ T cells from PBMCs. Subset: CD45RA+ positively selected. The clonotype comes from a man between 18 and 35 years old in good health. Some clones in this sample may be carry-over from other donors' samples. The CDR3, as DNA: TGTGCCTGGGGGTATACGGCCTCCTACGAGCAGTACTTC. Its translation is CAWGYTASYEQYF.